A single T cell receptor (beta chain) is shown here with its context. Its antigen is unidentified. This sample was taken from a study of T cell responses to AZD1222 COVID-19 vaccine. TCRdb keeps only in-frame clones here, not all; method: immunoSEQ multiplex PCR. The table includes 95,000 to 110,000 clones, about 89% detected once. General observations from the study: Nearly half of spike-specific TCRs reportedly target variant regions that are unmutated in the B.1.351 and B.1.1.7 variants. Baseline seropositivity characterized only a handful of AZD1222 recipients. It was only after the peak T cell response that any repertoires were sampled. The donors showed a predominance of white British ancestry and of females, with possible underestimation of clonal diversity.

With 5 bases clipped from V and 0 bases from J, the junction kept 7 bases outside the gene matches. Germline CDR1 reads SNHLY; CDR2 reads FYNNEI. This CDR3 is 15 amino acids long. This clonotype was obtained from an adult who received the AZD1222 COVID-19 vaccine. This sequence joins TRBV2 and TRBJ2-7; 7 nucleotides line up with TRBD1. Sequences were derived from peripheral blood, sampled 28 days after the second AZD1222 dose. CDR3 nucleotide sequence: TGTGCCAGCAGTCCCCAACAGGGGTACTCCTACGAGCAGTACTTC. Translated, it gives CASSPQQGYSYEQYF.